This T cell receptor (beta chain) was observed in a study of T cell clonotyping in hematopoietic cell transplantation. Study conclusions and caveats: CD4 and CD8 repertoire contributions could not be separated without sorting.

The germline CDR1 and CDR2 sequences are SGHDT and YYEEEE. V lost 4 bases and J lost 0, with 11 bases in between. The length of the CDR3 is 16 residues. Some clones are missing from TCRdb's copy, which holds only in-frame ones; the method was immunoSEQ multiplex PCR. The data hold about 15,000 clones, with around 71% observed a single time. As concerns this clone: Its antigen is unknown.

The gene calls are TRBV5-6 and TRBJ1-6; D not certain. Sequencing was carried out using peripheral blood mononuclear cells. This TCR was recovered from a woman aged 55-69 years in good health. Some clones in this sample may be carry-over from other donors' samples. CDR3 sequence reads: CASSPLRSSYNSPLHF. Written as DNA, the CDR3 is TGTGCCAGCAGCCCTCTGAGGAGCTCCTATAATTCACCCCTCCACTTT. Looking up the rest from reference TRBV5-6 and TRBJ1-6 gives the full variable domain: DAGVTQSPTHLIKTRGQQVTLRCSPKSGHDTVSWYQQALGQGPQFIFQYYEEEERQRGNFPDRFSGHQFPNYSSELNVNALLLGDSALYLCASSPLRSSYNSPLHFGNGTRLTVT.